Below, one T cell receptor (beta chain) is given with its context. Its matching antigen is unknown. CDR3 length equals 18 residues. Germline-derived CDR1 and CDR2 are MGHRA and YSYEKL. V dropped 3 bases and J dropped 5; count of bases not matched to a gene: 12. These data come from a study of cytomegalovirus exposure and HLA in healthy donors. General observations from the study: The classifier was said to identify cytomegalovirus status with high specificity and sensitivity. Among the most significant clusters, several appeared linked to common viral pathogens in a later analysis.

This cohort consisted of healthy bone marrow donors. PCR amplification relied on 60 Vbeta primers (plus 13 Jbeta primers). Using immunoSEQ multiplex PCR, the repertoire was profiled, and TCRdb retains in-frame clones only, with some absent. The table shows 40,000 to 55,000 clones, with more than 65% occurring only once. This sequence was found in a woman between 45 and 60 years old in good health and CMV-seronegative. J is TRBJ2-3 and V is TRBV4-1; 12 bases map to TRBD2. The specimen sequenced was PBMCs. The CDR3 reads CASSHQRASGGAGDTQYF. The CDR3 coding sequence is TGCGCCAGCAGCCACCAGAGGGCTAGCGGGGGGGCGGGAGATACGCAGTATTTT.